Shown below are 13 T cell receptor beta chains from a single sample sequenced in a study of T cells in Graves' hyperthyroidism and ophthalmopathy. RNA transcripts provided the source from which TCR beta CDR3 regions were amplified. Primed by the HTBI set, a first-round RT-PCR was run on the TCR CDR3. Via MiXCR, TCRdb re-called the multiplex PCR reads, giving one row per CDR3 protein. The sample has roughly 300,000 distinct CDR3 sequences; 14% are singletons. The specimen was blood. The receptors originated from a woman aged 25 to 39 with Graves' hyperthyroidism.

J is TRBJ2-2 and V is TRBV10-3; D is ambiguous. Germline V gene lookup returns CDR1 ENHRY and CDR2 SYGVKD. The CDR3 covers 11 residues. V lost 11 bases and J 7 bases, leaving 11 bases between the germline ends. CDR3 sequence (DNA): TGTGCCGTTCAGTTGAGCGGGGAGCTGTTTTTT. Translation gives CAVQLSGELFF.

On this clonotype: This clone may be a read error of a much larger clone one base away. The chain employs TRBV20-1 and TRBJ2-7, with 7 bases matching TRBD2. CDR1 DFQATT and CDR2 SNEGSKA come from the germline V gene (reference sequence). There are 14 residues in the CDR3. In DNA form, the CDR3 reads TGCAGTGCTAGAGCTAGAGCGGGAATCTACGAGCAGTGCTTC. This gives the protein CSARARAGIYEQCF.

This clonotype was seen at least ten times. The chain carries TRBV12-3 or TRBV12-4 and TRBJ1-6; TRBD1 agrees at 7 bases. V shed 6 bases and J 10 bases; nucleotides not matched to a gene: 6. CDR3 size: 13 residues. CDR3 amino acids: CASREGAASPLHF. The CDR3 nucleotides are TGTGCCAGCAGAGAGGGGGCAGCGTCACCCCTCCACTTT.

The rearrangement uses TRBV20-1 and TRBJ2-7, with 8 bases fitting TRBD1. The CDR3 is 13 amino acids. The germline V gene encodes CDR1 DFQATT and CDR2 SNEGSKA (reference sequence). V lost 0 bases to trimming and J lost 5 bases; unmatched junction nucleotides: 3. The CDR3, as DNA: TGCAGTGCTAGAGAAGACAGGGGTGACGAGCAGTACTTC. This gives the protein CSAREDRGDEQYF.

In its sample, this clonotype was seen a few times. This chain connects TRBV5-6 to TRBJ1-4; D perhaps matches TRBD1 (6 bases). Germline lookup yields CDR1 SGHDT and CDR2 YYEEEE. V was cut by 4 bases and J by 8 bases, with 15 bases left in between. There are 14 residues in the CDR3. Here the CDR3 reads CASSPTGTSEKLFF. DNA for the CDR3: TGTGCCAGCAGCCCTACAGGGACGTCGGAAAAACTGTTTTTT.

Comment on this clonotype: An end of the junction does not agree with germline; a read error may underlie this. This sequence joins TRBV28 and TRBJ2-5; D might be TRBD1 (5 bases). This CDR3 contains 12 residues. Germline V gives CDR1 MDHEN, CDR2 SYDVKM. The CDR3 nucleotides read TGTGCCAGCGGTCCGTTTGGGGCGAGACGAGACTTC. Residues: CASGPFGARRDF.

The sample holds many counts of this clonotype. The chain employs TRBV12-3 or TRBV12-4 and TRBJ1-3; D not certain. The CDR3 loop spans 13 amino acids. Deletions cut 6 bases from V and 1 base from J, with 7 bases between. DNA for the CDR3: TGTGCCAGCAGCTGGGGTTCTGGAAACACCATATATTTT. This gives the protein CASSWGSGNTIYF.

The genes are TRBV6-6 and TRBJ1-2; 7 bases match TRBD1. CDR1 is MNHNY and CDR2 is SVGAGI in the germline V gene (reference sequence). The CDR3 has 13 amino acids. The J segment lost 4 bases and the V segment lost 6 bases, leaving 5 bases of the junction unmatched. This CDR3 reads CASSAGTVYGYTF. DNA for the CDR3: TGTGCCAGCAGCGCCGGGACAGTCTATGGCTACACCTTC.

This clonotype was seen repeatedly, ten times or more. This chain uses TRBV6-1 with TRBJ2-3; 8 nucleotides match TRBD1. The J segment lost 3 bases and the V segment lost 6 bases, leaving 11 bases of the junction unmatched. The CDR3 is 16 amino acids. Germline V gene data show CDR1 as MNHNS and CDR2 as SASEGT. The CDR3: CASRTGHGQGTDTQYF. CDR3 bases: TGTGCCAGCAGGACGGGGCACGGACAGGGTACAGATACGCAGTATTTT.

The chain links TRBV24-1 to TRBJ2-4, with 11 positions matching TRBD1. Trimming cost V 4 bases and J 6 bases; bases outside gene matches: 4. The germline gives CDR1 KGHDR, CDR2 SFDVKD. This CDR3 region has 15 residues. The DNA of the CDR3 is TGTGCCACCAGTGACGGGGGACAGGGGGGAAACATTCAGTACTTC. Protein sequence: CATSDGGQGGNIQYF.

J is TRBJ2-1 and V is TRBV18; the D is unclear. The length of the CDR3 is 12 residues. Deletions cut 6 bases from V and 8 bases from J, with 11 bases between. Germline V lookup: CDR1 KGHSH, CDR2 LQKENI. This chain's CDR3 is CASSLYPHEQFF. The CDR3 bases are TGTGCCAGCTCTCTCTATCCCCATGAGCAGTTCTTC.

The gene calls are TRBV28 and TRBJ2-1; tentative D call: TRBD1 (6 bases). The germline V and J ends were trimmed by 5 bases and 6 bases, with 20 bases remaining between them. The germline CDR1 and CDR2 sequences are MDHEN and SYDVKM. The CDR3 is made up of 16 amino acids. CDR3 amino acids: CASSDNRQAQSNEQFF. In DNA, the CDR3 is TGTGCCAGCAGTGATAACCGACAGGCACAGAGCAATGAGCAGTTCTTC. The full variable domain, with the rest looked up from reference TRBV28 and TRBJ2-1, is DVKVTQSSRYLVKRTGEKVFLECVQDMDHENMFWYRQDPGLGLRLIYFSYDVKMKEKGDIPEGYSVSREKKERFSLILESASTNQTSMYLCASSDNRQAQSNEQFFGPGTRLTVL.

Ten or more counts support this clonotype. The chain recombines TRBV12-3 or TRBV12-4 with TRBJ2-5, with TRBD2 matching over 12 bases. With V trimmed by 6 bases and J by 5 bases, 7 bases remained unmatched. This CDR3 comprises 15 residues. CDR3 nucleotides: TGTGCCAGCAGGCTAGCGGGAGGGGTTGGGGAGACCCAGTACTTC. It yields the protein CASRLAGGVGETQYF.